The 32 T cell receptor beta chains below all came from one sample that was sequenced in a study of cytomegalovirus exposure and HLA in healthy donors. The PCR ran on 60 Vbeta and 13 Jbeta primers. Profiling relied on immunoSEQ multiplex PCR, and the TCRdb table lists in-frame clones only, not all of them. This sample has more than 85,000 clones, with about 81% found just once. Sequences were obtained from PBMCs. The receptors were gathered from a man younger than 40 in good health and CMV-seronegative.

The CDR3 region is CASSHTGEANEKLFF. CDR3 bases: TGTGCCAGCAGCCACACAGGGGAAGCTAATGAAAAACTGTTTTTT. The genes are TRBV7-9 and TRBJ1-4; the match to TRBD1 covers 7 bases. V shed 5 bases and J 3 bases; nucleotides not matched to a gene: 6. There are 15 residues in the CDR3. In germline, CDR1 is SEHNR, CDR2 FQNEAQ (reference sequence). The full variable domain, with the rest looked up from reference TRBV7-9 and TRBJ1-4, is DTGVSQNPRHKITKRGQNVTFRCDPISEHNRLYWYRQTLGQGPEFLTYFQNEAQLEKSRLLSDRFSAERPKGSFSTLEIQRTEQGDSAMYLCASSHTGEANEKLFFGSGTQLSVL.

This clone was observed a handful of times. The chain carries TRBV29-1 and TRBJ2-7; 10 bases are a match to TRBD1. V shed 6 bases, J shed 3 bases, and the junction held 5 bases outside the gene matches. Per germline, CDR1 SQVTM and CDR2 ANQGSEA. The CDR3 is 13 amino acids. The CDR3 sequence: CSVARDRGYEQYF. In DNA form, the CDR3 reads TGCAGCGTAGCCCGGGACAGGGGCTACGAGCAGTACTTC.

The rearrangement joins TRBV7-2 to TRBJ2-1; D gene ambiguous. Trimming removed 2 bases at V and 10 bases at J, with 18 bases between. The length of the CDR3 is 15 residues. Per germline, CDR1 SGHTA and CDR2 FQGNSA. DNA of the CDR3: TGTGCCAGCAGCTTAACGGCTGGCTTAGCTTGGGAGCAGTTCTTC. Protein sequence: CASSLTAGLAWEQFF.

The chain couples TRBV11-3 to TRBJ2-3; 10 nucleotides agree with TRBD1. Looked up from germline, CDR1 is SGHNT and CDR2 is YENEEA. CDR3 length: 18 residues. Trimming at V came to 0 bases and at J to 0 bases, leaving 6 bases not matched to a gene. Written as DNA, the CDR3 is TGTGCCAGCAGCTTAGAGGACAGGGGGTCACCTAGCACAGATACGCAGTATTTT. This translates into CASSLEDRGSPSTDTQYF.

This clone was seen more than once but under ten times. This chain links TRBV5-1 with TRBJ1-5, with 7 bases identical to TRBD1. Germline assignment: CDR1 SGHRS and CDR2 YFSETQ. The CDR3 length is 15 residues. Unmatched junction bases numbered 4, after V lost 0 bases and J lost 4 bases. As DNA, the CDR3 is TGCGCCAGCAGCTTGGGGGACAGCCTAAATCAGCCCCAGCATTTT. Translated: CASSLGDSLNQPQHF. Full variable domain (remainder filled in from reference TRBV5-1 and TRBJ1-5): KAGVTQTPRYLIKTRGQQVTLSCSPISGHRSVSWYQQTPGQGLQFLFEYFSETQRNKGNFPGRFSGRQFSNSRSEMNVSTLELGDSALYLCASSLGDSLNQPQHFGDGTRLSIL.

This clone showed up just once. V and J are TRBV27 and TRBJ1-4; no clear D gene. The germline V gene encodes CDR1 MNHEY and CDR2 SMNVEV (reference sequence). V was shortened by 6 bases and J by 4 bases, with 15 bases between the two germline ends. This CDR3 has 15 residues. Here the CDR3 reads CASSSPGNNNEKLFF. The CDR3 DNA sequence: TGTGCCAGCAGCTCTCCGGGGAACAATAATGAAAAACTGTTTTTT.

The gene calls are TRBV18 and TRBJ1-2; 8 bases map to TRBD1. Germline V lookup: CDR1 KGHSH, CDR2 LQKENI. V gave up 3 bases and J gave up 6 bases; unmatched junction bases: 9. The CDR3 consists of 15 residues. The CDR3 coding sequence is TGTGCCAGCTCACCCGTCCCGGCAGGGGGCGATGGCTACACCTTC. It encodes CASSPVPAGGDGYTF.

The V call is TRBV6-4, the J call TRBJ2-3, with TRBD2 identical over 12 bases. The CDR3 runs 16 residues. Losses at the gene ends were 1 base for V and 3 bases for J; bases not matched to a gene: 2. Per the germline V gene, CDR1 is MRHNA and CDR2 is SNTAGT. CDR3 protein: CASSDLGLAGTDTQYF. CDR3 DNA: TGTGCCAGCAGTGACTTAGGACTAGCGGGGACAGATACGCAGTATTTT.

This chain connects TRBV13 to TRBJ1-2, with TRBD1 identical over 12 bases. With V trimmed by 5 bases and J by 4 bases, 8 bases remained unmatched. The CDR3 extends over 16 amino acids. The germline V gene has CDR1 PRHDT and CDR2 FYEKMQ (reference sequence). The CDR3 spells CASSEDGTGGFYGYTF. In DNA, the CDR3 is TGTGCCAGCAGCGAAGACGGGACAGGGGGCTTCTATGGCTACACCTTC.

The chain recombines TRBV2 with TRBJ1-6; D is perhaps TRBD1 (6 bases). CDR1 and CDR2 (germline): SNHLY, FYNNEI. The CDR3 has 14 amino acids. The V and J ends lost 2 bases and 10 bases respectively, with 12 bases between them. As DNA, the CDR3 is TGTGCCAGCAGTGAAAATAGGCAGGGGTCACCCCTCCACTTT. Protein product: CASSENRQGSPLHF. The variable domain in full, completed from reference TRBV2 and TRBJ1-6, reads EPEVTQTPSHQVTQMGQEVILRCVPISNHLYFYWYRQILGQKVEFLVSFYNNEISEKSEIFDDQFSVERPDGSNFTLKIRSTKLEDSAMYFCASSENRQGSPLHFGNGTRLTVT.

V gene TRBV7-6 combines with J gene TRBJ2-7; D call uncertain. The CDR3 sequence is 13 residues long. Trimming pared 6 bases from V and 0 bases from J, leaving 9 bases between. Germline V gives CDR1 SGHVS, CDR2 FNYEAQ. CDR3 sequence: CASSSPGSYEQYF. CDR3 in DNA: TGTGCCAGCAGTTCTCCGGGCTCCTACGAGCAGTACTTC.

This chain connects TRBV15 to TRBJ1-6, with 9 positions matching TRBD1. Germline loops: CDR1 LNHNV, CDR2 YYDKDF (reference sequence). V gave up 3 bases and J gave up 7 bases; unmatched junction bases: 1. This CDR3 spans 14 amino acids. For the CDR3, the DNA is TGTGCCACCAGCAGCGACAGGGGGAATTCACCCCTCCACTTT. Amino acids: CATSSDRGNSPLHF.

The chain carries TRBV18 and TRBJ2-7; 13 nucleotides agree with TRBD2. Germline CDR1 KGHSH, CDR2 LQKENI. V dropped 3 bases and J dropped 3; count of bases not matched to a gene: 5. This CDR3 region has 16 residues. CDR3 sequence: CASSPQGLAGSYEQYF. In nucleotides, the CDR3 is TGTGCCAGCTCACCTCAGGGACTAGCGGGAAGCTACGAGCAGTACTTC.

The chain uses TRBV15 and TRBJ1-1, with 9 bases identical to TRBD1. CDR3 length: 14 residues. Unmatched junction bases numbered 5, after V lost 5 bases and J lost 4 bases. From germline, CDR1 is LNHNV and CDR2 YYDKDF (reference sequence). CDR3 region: CATSETGGLTEAFF. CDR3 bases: TGTGCCACCAGCGAGACAGGGGGTCTCACTGAAGCTTTCTTT.

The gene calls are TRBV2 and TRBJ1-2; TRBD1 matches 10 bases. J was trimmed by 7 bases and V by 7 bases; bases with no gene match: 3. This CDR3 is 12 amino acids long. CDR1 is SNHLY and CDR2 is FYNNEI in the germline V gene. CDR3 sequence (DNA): TGTGCCAGCAAAGACAGGGGGCCTGGCTACACCTTC. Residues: CASKDRGPGYTF.

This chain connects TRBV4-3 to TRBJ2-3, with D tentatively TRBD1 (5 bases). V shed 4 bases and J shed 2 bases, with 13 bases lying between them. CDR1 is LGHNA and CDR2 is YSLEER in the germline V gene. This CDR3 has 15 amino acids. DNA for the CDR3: TGCGCCAGCAGCCCACAGACAGCTTACACAGATACGCAGTATTTT. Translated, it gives CASSPQTAYTDTQYF.

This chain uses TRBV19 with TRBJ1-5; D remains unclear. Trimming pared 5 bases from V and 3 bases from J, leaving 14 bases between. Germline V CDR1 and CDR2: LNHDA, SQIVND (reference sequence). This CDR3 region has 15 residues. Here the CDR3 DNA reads TGTGCCAGTAGTGTCTCGGAGGAGAACAATCAGCCCCAGCATTTT. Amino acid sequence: CASSVSEENNQPQHF.

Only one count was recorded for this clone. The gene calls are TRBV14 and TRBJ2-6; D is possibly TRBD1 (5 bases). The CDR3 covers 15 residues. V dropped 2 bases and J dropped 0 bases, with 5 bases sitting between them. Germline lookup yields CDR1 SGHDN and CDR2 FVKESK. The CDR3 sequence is CASSQQGSGANVLTF. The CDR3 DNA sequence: TGTGCCAGCAGCCAACAGGGCTCTGGGGCCAACGTCCTGACTTTC.

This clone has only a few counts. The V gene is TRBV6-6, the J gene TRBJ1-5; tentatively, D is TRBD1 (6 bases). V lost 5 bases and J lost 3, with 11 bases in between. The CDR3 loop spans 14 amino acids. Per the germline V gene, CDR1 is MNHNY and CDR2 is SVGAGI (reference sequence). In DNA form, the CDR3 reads TGTGCCAGCAGTCCGGACAGCGCCAATCAGCCCCAGCATTTT. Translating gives CASSPDSANQPQHF.

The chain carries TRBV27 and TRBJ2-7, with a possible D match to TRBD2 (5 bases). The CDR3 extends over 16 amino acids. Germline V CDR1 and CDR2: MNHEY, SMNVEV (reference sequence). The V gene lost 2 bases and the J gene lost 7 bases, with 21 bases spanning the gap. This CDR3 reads CASSLAGQNVLGEQYF. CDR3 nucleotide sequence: TGTGCCAGCAGTTTAGCGGGCCAGAATGTCCTCGGGGAGCAGTACTTC.

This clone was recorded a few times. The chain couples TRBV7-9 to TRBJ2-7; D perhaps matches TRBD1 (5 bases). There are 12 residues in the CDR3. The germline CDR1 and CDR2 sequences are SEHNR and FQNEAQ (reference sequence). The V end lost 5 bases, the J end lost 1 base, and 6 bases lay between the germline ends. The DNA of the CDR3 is TGTGCCAGCAGCCGACAGTCCTACGAGCAGTACTTC. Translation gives CASSRQSYEQYF.

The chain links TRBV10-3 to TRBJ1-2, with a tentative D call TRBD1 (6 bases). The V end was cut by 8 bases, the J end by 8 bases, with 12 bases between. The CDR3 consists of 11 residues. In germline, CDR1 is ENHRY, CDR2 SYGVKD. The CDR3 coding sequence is TGTGCCATCGAAGGGGGGGGAGGCTACACCTTC. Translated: CAIEGGGGYTF.

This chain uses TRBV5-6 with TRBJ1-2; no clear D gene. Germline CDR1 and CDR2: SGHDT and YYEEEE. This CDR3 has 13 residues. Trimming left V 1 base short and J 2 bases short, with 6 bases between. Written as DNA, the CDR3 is TGTGCCAGCAGCTTGTCGGGAAACTATGGCTACACCTTC. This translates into CASSLSGNYGYTF.

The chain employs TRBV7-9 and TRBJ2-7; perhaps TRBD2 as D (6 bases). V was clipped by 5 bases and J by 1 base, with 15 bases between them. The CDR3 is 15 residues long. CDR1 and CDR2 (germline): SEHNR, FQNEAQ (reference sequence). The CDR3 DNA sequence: TGTGCCAGCAGCCCACTAGCCACTTTTTCCTACGAGCAGTACTTC. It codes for CASSPLATFSYEQYF.

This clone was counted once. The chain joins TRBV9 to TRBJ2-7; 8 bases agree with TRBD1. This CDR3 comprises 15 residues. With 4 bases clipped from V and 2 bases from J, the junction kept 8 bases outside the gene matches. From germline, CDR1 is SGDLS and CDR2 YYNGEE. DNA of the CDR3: TGTGCCAGCAGCACTACCGGGACAGGACCCTACGAGCAGTACTTC. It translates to CASSTTGTGPYEQYF.

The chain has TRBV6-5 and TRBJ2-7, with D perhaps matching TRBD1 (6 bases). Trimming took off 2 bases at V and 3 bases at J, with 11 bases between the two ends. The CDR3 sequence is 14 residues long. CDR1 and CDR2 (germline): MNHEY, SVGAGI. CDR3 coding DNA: TGTGCCAGCAGTTACGGGCAGGGGAGCTACGAGCAGTACTTC. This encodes CASSYGQGSYEQYF.

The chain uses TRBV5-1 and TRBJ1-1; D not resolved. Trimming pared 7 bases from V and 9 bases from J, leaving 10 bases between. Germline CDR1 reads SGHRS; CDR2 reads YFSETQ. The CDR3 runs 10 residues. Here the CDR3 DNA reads TGCGCCAGCGGAGACCGGAAAGCTTTCTTT. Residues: CASGDRKAFF.

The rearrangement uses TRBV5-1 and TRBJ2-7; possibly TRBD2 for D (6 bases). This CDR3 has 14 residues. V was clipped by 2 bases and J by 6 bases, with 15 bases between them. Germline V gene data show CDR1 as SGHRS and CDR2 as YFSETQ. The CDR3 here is CASSFGTEGAEQYF. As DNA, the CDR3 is TGCGCCAGCAGCTTTGGGACGGAGGGCGCCGAGCAGTACTTC.

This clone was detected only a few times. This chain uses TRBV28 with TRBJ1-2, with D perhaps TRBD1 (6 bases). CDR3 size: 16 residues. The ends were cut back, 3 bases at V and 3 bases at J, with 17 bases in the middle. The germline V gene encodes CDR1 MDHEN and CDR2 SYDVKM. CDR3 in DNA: TGTGCCAGCAGTTTCTTCGGGGTCAGGGGATACTATGGCTACACCTTC. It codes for CASSFFGVRGYYGYTF.

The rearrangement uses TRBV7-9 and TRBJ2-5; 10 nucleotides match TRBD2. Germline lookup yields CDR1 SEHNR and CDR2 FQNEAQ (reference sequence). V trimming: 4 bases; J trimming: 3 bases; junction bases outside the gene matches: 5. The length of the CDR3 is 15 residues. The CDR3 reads CASSWTSGTKETQYF. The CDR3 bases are TGTGCCAGCAGCTGGACTAGCGGAACTAAAGAGACCCAGTACTTC.

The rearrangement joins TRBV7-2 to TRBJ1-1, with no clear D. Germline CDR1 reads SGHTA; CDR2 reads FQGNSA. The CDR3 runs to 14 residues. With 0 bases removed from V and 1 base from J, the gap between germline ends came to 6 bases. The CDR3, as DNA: TGTGCCAGCAGCTTAGCCGCGTGGAACACTGAAGCTTTCTTT. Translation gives CASSLAAWNTEAFF.

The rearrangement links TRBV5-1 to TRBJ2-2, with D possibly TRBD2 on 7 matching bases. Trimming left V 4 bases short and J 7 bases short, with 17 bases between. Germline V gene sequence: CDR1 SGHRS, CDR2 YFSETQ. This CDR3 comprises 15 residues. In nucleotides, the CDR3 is TGCGCCAGCAGCACAGCGGAGGGGGGGATCGGGGAGCTGTTTTTT. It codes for CASSTAEGGIGELFF.